This TCR beta chain is from a study of blood T cell repertoires in COVID-19. Study in general: Acute and convalescent COVID-19 specimens originated in the United States, Italy and Spain. From T cells, B-cell-depleted T cells, or PBMCs came the material, which was cDNA or gDNA.

The CDR3 spans 13 residues. Germline lookup yields CDR1 ENHRY and CDR2 SYGVKD. V was shortened by 3 bases and J by 7 bases, with 9 bases between the two germline ends. Some clones are missing from TCRdb's copy, which holds only in-frame ones; the method was immunoSEQ multiplex PCR. This sample has 20,000 or so clones, with 75% to 95% found just once. Sequencing was performed on peripheral blood. The sequence derives from a man aged 70-80 years with active COVID-19. This rearrangement joins TRBV10-3 to TRBJ1-4; D is perhaps TRBD1 (6 bases). The chain's CDR3 is CAISETGSEKLFF. The CDR3 DNA follows: TGTGCCATCAGTGAAACAGGGAGTGAAAAACTGTTTTTT.